These T cell receptor beta chains were read from a single sample in a study of CD8+CD57+ T cells in acquired aplastic anemia. TCRdb reanalysed the reads using MiXCR and keeps one entry per CDR3 protein. The sample carries 250,000 to 300,000 distinct CDR3 sequences, 45% to 70% recorded once. The sample comprised sorted CD4+, CD8+, or CD8+CD57+ T cells (not recorded which) from PBMCs. These receptors were collected from a human donor with severe aplastic anemia or a healthy control (not recorded which). Each CDR3 is given with its conserved first and last residue. A D gene is named only where the DNA matches it firmly. Expanded clones get a size class; other rows say once, few or many, or leave the size out.

d_call: NA; clone_size: few; v_call: TRBV12-5; j_call: TRBJ2-2; cdr3_nt: TGTGCTAGTGGTTTGGTAGAGGGGGAAACCGGGGAGCTGTTTTTT; cdr3_aa: CASGLVEGETGELFF
d_call: NA; clone_size: few; v_call: TRBV24-1; j_call: TRBJ1-5; cdr3_nt: TGTGCCACCAGTGCCCTAAAGGATCAGCCCCAGCATTTT; cdr3_aa: CATSALKDQPQHF
d_call: NA; clone_size: NA; v_call: TRBV19; j_call: TRBJ1-1; cdr3_nt: TGTGCCAGTAGTAGGTCAGATGAAGCTTTCTTT; cdr3_aa: CASSRSDEAFF
d_call: NA; clone_size: many; v_call: TRBV4-1; j_call: TRBJ2-7; cdr3_nt: TGCGCCAGCAGCCAAGAGTTATCAGGGGCCGCCTACGAGCAGTACTTC; cdr3_aa: CASSQELSGAAYEQYF
d_call: NA; clone_size: NA; v_call: TRBV5-1; j_call: TRBJ2-7; cdr3_nt: TGCGCCAGCAGCTCGTCGGGTCCCCCCTACGAGCAGTACTTC; cdr3_aa: CASSSSGPPYEQYF
d_call: TRBD2; clone_size: NA; v_call: TRBV7-8; j_call: TRBJ2-7; cdr3_nt: TGTGCTAGAGCGGGAGCGGGCACCTACGAGCAGTACTTC; cdr3_aa: CARAGAGTYEQYF
d_call: NA; clone_size: few; v_call: TRBV7-9; j_call: TRBJ1-2; cdr3_nt: TGTGCCAGCAGCTTAGGACAGGCAATGGGCTATGGCTACACCTTC; cdr3_aa: CASSLGQAMGYGYTF
d_call: TRBD2; clone_size: NA; v_call: TRBV14; j_call: TRBJ2-2; cdr3_nt: TGTGCCAGCACACGGGAGGACTTCACCGGGGAGCTGTTTTTT; cdr3_aa: CASTREDFTGELFF
d_call: NA; clone_size: NA; v_call: TRBV20-1; j_call: TRBJ2-3; cdr3_nt: TGCAGTGCTTATCGCGGAGGGGTGACAGATACGCAGTATTTT; cdr3_aa: CSAYRGGVTDTQYF
d_call: NA; clone_size: many; v_call: TRBV6-4; j_call: TRBJ1-2; cdr3_nt: TGTGCCAGCACCCAGGAGGCAGGAGGAGGCTACACCTTC; cdr3_aa: CASTQEAGGGYTF
d_call: NA; clone_size: NA; v_call: TRBV20-1; j_call: TRBJ2-3; cdr3_nt: TGCAGCGTTGAGGCCACATTGGATACGCAGTATTTT; cdr3_aa: CSVEATLDTQYF
d_call: TRBD2; clone_size: NA; v_call: TRBV10-3; j_call: TRBJ2-5; cdr3_nt: TGTGCCAGCAGTTACCCCGGACTAGCGGGGGAAGGAGAGACCCAGTACTTC; cdr3_aa: CASSYPGLAGEGETQYF
d_call: TRBD2; clone_size: many; v_call: TRBV4-2; j_call: TRBJ2-3; cdr3_nt: TGTGCCAGCAGCCGGCCCAGGAGCGGGAGTTCCGGTACAGATACGCAGTATTTT; cdr3_aa: CASSRPRSGSSGTDTQYF
d_call: NA; clone_size: NA; v_call: TRBV4-3; j_call: TRBJ1-2; cdr3_nt: TGCGCCAGCAGCCAAGATCAGGGGCTAGGTGGCTACACCTTC; cdr3_aa: CASSQDQGLGGYTF
d_call: TRBD1; clone_size: NA; v_call: TRBV7-4; j_call: TRBJ2-7; cdr3_nt: TGTGCCAGCAGCTTCCGGGACAGGGGGCTTGGCGAGCAGTACTTC; cdr3_aa: CASSFRDRGLGEQYF
d_call: NA; clone_size: NA; v_call: TRBV20-1; j_call: TRBJ1-1; cdr3_nt: TGCAGTGCTAGAGAATTTCAGGGTAGCACTGAAGCTTTCTTT; cdr3_aa: CSAREFQGSTEAFF
d_call: TRBD1; clone_size: NA; v_call: TRBV10-2; j_call: TRBJ1-5; cdr3_nt: TGCGCCAGCAGCCCCACAGGGGGAGTTGTGAGCAATCAGCCCCAGCATTTT; cdr3_aa: CASSPTGGVVSNQPQHF
d_call: TRBD1; clone_size: NA; v_call: TRBV28; j_call: TRBJ1-1; cdr3_nt: TGTGCCAGCAGTTTATCAGGGGGGATGAACACTGAAGCTCTCTTT; cdr3_aa: CASSLSGGMNTEALF
d_call: TRBD1; clone_size: NA; v_call: TRBV2; j_call: TRBJ2-5; cdr3_nt: TGTGCCAGCAGTGGGACAGGGAAAGAGACCCAGTACTTC; cdr3_aa: CASSGTGKETQYF
d_call: NA; clone_size: NA; v_call: TRBV7-2; j_call: TRBJ2-3; cdr3_nt: TGTGCCAGCAGCCCCGGGACTGGAGACACAGATACGCAGTATTTT; cdr3_aa: CASSPGTGDTDTQYF